This note documents a single TCR beta chain sequence. Its antigen remains unidentified. Though nominally healthy at sampling, donors likely had unrecorded immune exposures. The sample is drawn from a study of cytomegalovirus exposure and HLA in healthy donors. The PCR made use of 60 Vbeta and 13 Jbeta primers. Clones were sequenced by immunoSEQ multiplex PCR, and TCRdb holds only the in-frame ones, with some missing. Its clone listing holds approximately 80,000 clones. Broader study findings: Within an earlier analysis, most TCR beta V segments proved productive either about 90% or about 30% of the time.

The receptor's source is a woman aged 25-40 years in good health and CMV-seronegative. Sequencing was carried out using PBMCs.

CDR3 in amino acids: CASSSDRGIYNEQFF. The CDR3 DNA follows: TGTGCCAGCAGTTCAGACAGGGGGATCTACAATGAGCAGTTCTTC. This chain uses TRBV7-8 with TRBJ2-1; 9 nucleotides agree with TRBD1. The germline V gene has CDR1 SGHVS and CDR2 FQNEAQ. Trimming took 6 bases from V and 3 from J; bases not matched to a gene: 6. The CDR3 is 15 amino acids.